Sequencing of this T cell receptor beta chain was carried out in a study of T-cell reconstitution after alpha-beta-depleted transplantation in children. There are many counts of this clonotype. As it was prepared, the TCRbeta library received unique molecular identifiers. Each CDR3 protein is one row after TCRdb ran MiXCR on the PCR reads. This sample has about 200,000 distinct CDR3 sequences, with about 15% found just once. This CDR3 spans 18 amino acids. The germline V gene encodes CDR1 KGHSH and CDR2 LQKENI. The ends lost 2 bases at V and 0 bases at J; junction bases unmatched: 10. Sequenced material: PBMCs from the stem cell graft donor, taken from the stem cell graft. The TCR was taken from a human donor who donated a stem cell graft to a child with acute lymphoblastic leukemia. The J gene is TRBJ2-1, the V gene TRBV18, with 7 bases that match TRBD1. CDR3 amino acids: CASSPYTPGQRSYNEQFF. The DNA for the CDR3 is TGTGCCAGCTCACCATACACCCCGGGACAGCGCTCCTACAATGAGCAGTTCTTC.